This T cell receptor (beta chain) was profiled in a study of blood T cell repertoires in COVID-19. Study in general: The study drew acute and convalescent COVID-19 samples from the United States, Italy and Spain.

Method: immunoSEQ multiplex PCR; TCRdb's copy keeps in-frame clones and lacks some. This sample carries 150,000 or so clones, more than 85% of them seen once, and the ten largest clones take roughly 7%. Participants were aged roughly 18 to 89 years, lived in over 20 US areas, and enrolled virtually. Recovery among Cohort 3 donors was established by two negative PCRs, clearance, or symptom resolution. The CDR3 has 13 residues. CDR1 and CDR2 (germline): GTSNPN, SVGIG (reference sequence). V shed 2 bases and J 2 bases; nucleotides not matched to a gene: 1. The receptor comes from a woman between 50 and 59 years old who had recovered from COVID-19. Sequencing was performed on PBMCs or T cells enriched from blood (not recorded which). V gene TRBV30 combines with J gene TRBJ2-5; TRBD1 aligns across 8 bases. The CDR3 DNA is TGTGCCTGGAGTCGGGACAGGCAAGAGACCCAGTACTTC. It specifies CAWSRDRQETQYF.